The TCR beta chain described here comes from a study of vaccination and CD4 T cells after COVID-19. At the level of the study: Median draw time for post-COVID samples was roughly 100 days post-diagnosis (range 35 to 161). Each control culture was treated with a CEFX pool, an HIV-1 Nef pool, or no peptide.

Researchers used the Oncomine TCR Beta short-read assay to sequence DNA from cultured CD4+ T cells. Someone extracted genomic DNA from cultured CD4+ T cells. TCRdb reanalysed the PCR reads using MiXCR and keeps one entry per CDR3 protein. The sample lists tens of thousands of distinct CDR3 sequences; around 68% were seen once. The V gene's germline CDR1 is MNHEY and CDR2 SVGAGI. The CDR3 spans 14 residues. The V end was cut by 4 bases, the J end by 0 bases, with 7 bases between. Details on this clonotype: Its target is not known.

Indicated treatment: approximately 9-day PBMC culture with coronavirus spike peptide pools or control peptides (ViraFEST assay). ViraFEST used peptide pools to expand antigen-specific T cells before TCR sequencing. The source was CD4+ T cells from blood, cultured in vitro, collected before SARS-CoV-2 vaccination. The rearrangement uses TRBV6-5 and TRBJ1-5; no definite D call. This TCR derives from a human donor who received a COVID-19 vaccine. The chain's CDR3 is CASSSSYSNQPQHF. Written as DNA, the CDR3 is TGTGCCAGCAGTTCGTCCTATAGCAATCAGCCCCAGCATTTT.